The 27 T cell receptor beta chains below come from one sample, sequenced in a study of blood T cells in healthy people across ages. The second PCR ran about 6 to 12 cycles with a sample-barcoded 5' primer and J-beta primers. Using its own MiXCR run on the 5' RACE reads, TCRdb lists one record per CDR3 protein. The sample includes some 1.7 million distinct CDR3 sequences, 28% of them seen just once. The specimen sequenced was blood. These receptors all come from a woman aged 25 to 39 in good health.

The J gene is TRBJ2-1, the V gene TRBV20-1, with D hard to call. Germline V CDR1 and CDR2: DFQATT, SNEGSKA (reference sequence). The CDR3 covers 15 residues. V gave up 0 bases and J gave up 5 bases, with 14 bases separating them. The CDR3 sequence: CSARDFGIGNNEQFF. Here the CDR3 DNA reads TGCAGTGCTAGAGATTTCGGAATCGGTAACAATGAGCAGTTCTTC.

This clonotype has only a few counts. This chain links TRBV29-1 with TRBJ1-1; 7 positions agree with TRBD1. The CDR3 extends over 19 amino acids. The V segment lost 3 bases and the J segment 2 bases; nucleotides outside the gene matches: 21. The germline V gene encodes CDR1 SQVTM and CDR2 ANQGSEA. In DNA form, the CDR3 reads TGCAGCGTTGACCGTACCAACGGAGTACAGGGGTTAGGAAACACTGAAGCTTTCTTT. Residues: CSVDRTNGVQGLGNTEAFF.

For this clonotype: Relative to the germline gene, one junction end is altered; a read error may explain this. This CDR3 reads CAGRERSGGAQNEQFF. The DNA of the CDR3 is TGTGCCGGCAGGGAACGGAGCGGGGGGGCCCAGAATGAGCAGTTCTTC. This chain uses TRBV7-2 with TRBJ2-1, with 10 nucleotides matching TRBD2. Per germline, CDR1 SGHTA and CDR2 FQGNSA. The CDR3 contains 16 residues.

This clonotype has a count of ten or more. V and J are TRBV15 and TRBJ2-7; the D gene is possibly TRBD1 (6 bases). This CDR3 spans 13 amino acids. The V end lost 8 bases, the J end lost 2 bases, and 13 bases lay between the germline ends. Germline CDR1 and CDR2: LNHNV and YYDKDF (reference sequence). The CDR3 sequence: CATSGTSPYEQYF. The CDR3 DNA follows: TGTGCCACCTCCGGGACATCGCCCTACGAGCAGTACTTC.

The chain has TRBV20-1 and TRBJ1-6, with TRBD1 matching over 10 bases. Germline CDR1 reads DFQATT; CDR2 reads SNEGSKA (reference sequence). After removal of 0 bases from V and 8 bases from J, the junction contained 4 bases not matched to a gene. The CDR3 is 15 amino acids. The CDR3 protein is CSARDLGQGDSPLHF. For the CDR3, the DNA is TGCAGTGCTAGAGATCTAGGACAGGGGGATTCACCCCTCCACTTT.

This chain uses TRBV27 with TRBJ2-1, with D maybe TRBD1 (6 bases). Deletions cut 8 bases from V and 4 bases from J, with 18 bases between. This CDR3 is built from 15 residues. CDR1 is MNHEY and CDR2 is SMNVEV in the germline V gene (reference sequence). CDR3: CASGPPGQIYNEQFF. CDR3 coding DNA: TGTGCCAGCGGACCTCCAGGACAGATATACAATGAGCAGTTCTTC.

This clonotype was detected a few times. The rearrangement joins TRBV4-1 to TRBJ2-1; 8 bases align to TRBD2. With V trimmed by 3 bases and J by 3 bases, 4 bases remained unmatched. Germline CDR1 is MGHRA and CDR2 is YSYEKL. This CDR3 is built from 15 residues. This CDR3 reads CASSQGLGDYNEQFF. CDR3 sequence (DNA): TGCGCCAGCAGCCAGGGACTAGGGGACTACAATGAGCAGTTCTTC.

This clonotype has at least ten counts. The chain links TRBV20-1 to TRBJ2-1; 8 bases are a match to TRBD2. Germline V CDR1 and CDR2: DFQATT, SNEGSKA (reference sequence). The CDR3 is made up of 15 amino acids. Trimming at V came to 3 bases and at J to 0 bases, leaving 4 bases not matched to a gene. In DNA, the CDR3 is TGCAGTGCTAGCTCCGGGACTAGCTCCTACAATGAGCAGTTCTTC. Encoded protein: CSASSGTSSYNEQFF.

Of note for this clonotype: This may arise from a read error, as a much more abundant clone is one base away. CDR3 in amino acids: CATQGSESSYEQYF. The CDR3 region has the DNA TGTGCCACCCAGGGGAGCGAGAGTTCCTACGAGCAGTACTTC. The chain is built from TRBV10-3 and TRBJ2-5, with TRBD1 as a possible D gene (6 bases). The J call may be wrong; the DNA end is better matched by TRBJ2-7. The CDR3 spans 14 residues. Per the germline V gene, CDR1 is ENHRY and CDR2 is SYGVKD.

The chain has TRBV7-9 and TRBJ2-1; the D gene is possibly TRBD2 (6 bases). This CDR3 spans 16 amino acids. With 6 bases removed from V and 8 bases from J, the gap between germline ends came to 23 bases. Per germline, CDR1 SEHNR and CDR2 FQNEAQ (reference sequence). Here the CDR3 reads CASRPTGTRRGHEQFF. CDR3 nucleotide sequence: TGTGCCAGCAGGCCCACCGGGACTCGCCGTGGGCATGAGCAGTTCTTC.

V usage is TRBV7-9 and J usage is TRBJ2-3, with 15 bases fitting TRBD2. The J segment lost 5 bases and the V segment lost 4 bases, leaving 7 bases of the junction unmatched. Germline V gene data show CDR1 as SEHNR and CDR2 as FQNEAQ (reference sequence). The CDR3 length is 17 residues. CDR3 amino acids: CASSWTSGGAYGDTQYF. Here the CDR3 DNA reads TGTGCCAGCAGCTGGACTAGCGGGGGGGCGTATGGAGATACGCAGTATTTT.

This clonotype turned up a few times. V usage is TRBV7-2 and J usage is TRBJ1-2; TRBD1 might be the D (5 bases). V dropped 11 bases and J dropped 4 bases, with 14 bases sitting between them. Germline V gene sequence: CDR1 SGHTA, CDR2 FQGNSA. The CDR3 runs 12 residues. CDR3 residues: CAFGALGYGYTF. CDR3 DNA sequence: TGTGCCTTCGGGGCTTTAGGCTATGGCTACACCTTC.

The chain has TRBV20-1 and TRBJ2-1; the D is unclear. The J call may be incorrect, as the DNA end agrees better with TRBJ2-7. Germline V gene sequence: CDR1 DFQATT, CDR2 SNEGSKA (reference sequence). The length of the CDR3 is 13 residues. The CDR3 coding sequence is TGCAGTGCTAGATCGTTACTCGCCGATGAGCAGTACTTC. This translates into CSARSLLADEQYF.

In its sample, this clonotype was seen many times. This chain uses TRBV7-3 with TRBJ2-1; 8 bases fit TRBD2. Germline V gene data show CDR1 as SGHTA and CDR2 as FQGTGA. This CDR3 region has 15 residues. The V gene end was trimmed by 2 bases and the J gene end by 2 bases; junction bases not matched to a gene: 2. The CDR3 sequence is CASSLLGGAYNEQFF. As DNA, the CDR3 is TGTGCCAGCAGCTTACTCGGGGGGGCCTACAATGAGCAGTTCTTC. The full variable domain, rest sourced from reference TRBV7-3 and TRBJ2-1, is GAGVSQTPSNKVTEKGKYVELRCDPISGHTALYWYRQSLGQGPEFLIYFQGTGAADDSGLPNDRFFAVRPEGSVSTLKIQRTERGDSAVYLCASSLLGGAYNEQFFGPGTRLTVL.

This clonotype was seen repeatedly, ten times or more. This chain connects TRBV6-1 to TRBJ2-7, with a possible D match to TRBD1 (6 bases). V gave up 7 bases and J gave up 6 bases, with 16 bases separating them. Germline V gene data show CDR1 as MNHNS and CDR2 as SASEGT. The length of the CDR3 is 13 residues. CDR3 sequence: CASITPARGEQYF. CDR3 sequence (DNA): TGTGCCAGCATTACCCCCGCCAGGGGCGAGCAGTACTTC.

Note on this clonotype: At one end, the junction sequence differs from germline, possibly due to a read error. The gene calls are TRBV20-1 and TRBJ2-3; D gene unclear. Germline-derived CDR1 and CDR2 are DFQATT and SNEGSKA (reference sequence). The CDR3 loop spans 15 amino acids. CDR3 sequence reads: CSARDRARGTDTQDF. For the CDR3, the DNA is TGCAGTGCTAGAGATCGGGCTAGAGGCACGGATACGCAGGATTTT.

The chain is built from TRBV6-4 and TRBJ2-5, with 10 bases aligning to TRBD2. Trimming at V came to 8 bases and at J to 2 bases, leaving 2 bases not matched to a gene. The CDR3 sequence is 13 residues long. Germline V CDR1 and CDR2: MRHNA, SNTAGT. This CDR3 reads CASATSGQETQYF. The CDR3 nucleotides are TGTGCCAGCGCGACTAGCGGGCAAGAGACCCAGTACTTC.

As to this clonotype: The final CDR3 position lacks the conserved phenylalanine or tryptophan, pointing to a likely read error. V is TRBV9 and J is TRBJ2-4, with D perhaps being TRBD1 or TRBD2 (5 bases each). The J call may not be correct, given that the DNA end is closer to TRBJ2-7. In germline, CDR1 is SGDLS, CDR2 YYNGEE. The CDR3 loop spans 14 amino acids. The CDR3 nucleotides are TGTGCCAGCAGCGCCCCAGGGTTCGGGGACGAGCAGTACTGC. Translated: CASSAPGFGDEQYC.

This clonotype was counted at least ten times. The rearrangement joins TRBV11-2 to TRBJ2-3; D is uncertain. The V gene's germline CDR1 is SGHAT and CDR2 FQNNGV. V lost 2 bases, J lost 2 bases, and 17 bases lay in between. CDR3 length equals 17 residues. CDR3 loop: CASSLNTLSLNTDTQYF. For the CDR3, the DNA is TGTGCCAGCAGCTTAAATACCCTGTCACTTAACACAGATACGCAGTATTTT. Together with reference TRBV11-2 and TRBJ2-3, the CDR3 gives the full variable domain: EAGVAQSPRYKIIEKRQSVAFWCNPISGHATLYWYQQILGQGPKLLIQFQNNGVVDDSQLPKDRFSAERLKGVDSTLKIQPAKLEDSAVYLCASSLNTLSLNTDTQYFGPGTRLTVL.

This clonotype was found a few times. The junction departs from the called germline gene at one end, perhaps through a read error. This chain joins TRBV20-1 and TRBJ2-7; 11 nucleotides match TRBD1. The CDR3 length is 16 residues. CDR1 is DFQATT and CDR2 is SNEGSKA in the germline V gene (reference sequence). CDR3: CGARDPRTGGSDEQYF. DNA for the CDR3: TGCGGTGCTAGAGACCCTCGGACAGGGGGCAGCGACGAGCAGTACTTC.

The gene calls are TRBV5-1 and TRBJ1-2; D gene unclear. CDR3 length: 14 amino acids. V shed 5 bases and J shed 4 bases, with 15 bases lying between them. Germline loops: CDR1 SGHRS, CDR2 YFSETQ. The CDR3 DNA is TGCGCCAGCAGAAACAGCCTAGGGCTCTATGGCTACACCTTC. It translates to CASRNSLGLYGYTF.

This clonotype was seen a few times. The CDR3 sequence: CSALLTGGSTEAFF. Written as DNA, the CDR3 is TGCAGTGCTTTACTGACAGGGGGGAGCACTGAAGCTTTCTTT. This rearrangement joins TRBV20-1 to TRBJ1-1; 9 bases map to TRBD1. The CDR3 contains 14 residues. Germline trimming cut 5 bases from V and 4 bases from J; bases unmatched to any gene: 8. In germline, CDR1 is DFQATT, CDR2 SNEGSKA (reference sequence).

V usage is TRBV9 and J usage is TRBJ2-1; D gene uncertain. The CDR3 runs to 13 residues. V dropped 7 bases and J dropped 5 bases, with 13 bases sitting between them. In germline, CDR1 is SGDLS, CDR2 YYNGEE. This chain's CDR3 is CASGTSRDNEQFF. Here the CDR3 DNA reads TGTGCCAGCGGCACCTCTAGGGACAATGAGCAGTTCTTC.

Turning to this clonotype: Germline and junction disagree at one end, which may indicate a read error. The genes are TRBV9 and TRBJ1-3; D is perhaps TRBD1 (6 bases). Germline assignment: CDR1 SGDLS and CDR2 YYNGEE. There are 15 residues in the CDR3. The CDR3 region has the DNA TGTGCCAGCAGCGAAGGACAGACCTCTGGAAACACCACATATTTT. Protein sequence: CASSEGQTSGNTTYF.

In DNA form, the CDR3 reads TGTGCCAGCAGCTTAAGGTGGCAGGGGAGCAATGAGCAGTTCTTC. Its translation: CASSLRWQGSNEQFF. The gene calls are TRBV5-4 and TRBJ2-1; D may be TRBD1 (6 bases). The CDR3 totals 15 residues. Looked up from germline, CDR1 is SGHNT and CDR2 is YYREEE (reference sequence). The germline V and J ends were trimmed by 2 bases and 6 bases, with 15 bases remaining between them.

In its sample, this clonotype was seen many times. The J gene is TRBJ2-7, the V gene TRBV12-3 or TRBV12-4; weak D call: TRBD2 (6 bases). The CDR3 extends over 13 amino acids. V gave up 5 bases and J gave up 7 bases, with 15 bases separating them. The CDR3 coding sequence is TGTGCCAGCAGTCTGACGGATCGGGGGGAGCAGTACTTC. This encodes CASSLTDRGEQYF.

Remarks on this clonotype: Compared with germline, one end of the junction differs, possibly owing to a read error. The CDR3 reads CASSVGSERFF. CDR3 coding DNA: TGTGCCAGCAGCGTTGGGAGTGAGCGGTTCTTC. This rearrangement joins TRBV9 to TRBJ2-1; weak D call: TRBD2 (5 bases). CDR1 is SGDLS and CDR2 is YYNGEE in the germline V gene. The CDR3 is made up of 11 amino acids. Full variable domain (rest looked up from reference TRBV9 and TRBJ2-1): DSGVTQTPKHLITATGQRVTLRCSPRSGDLSVYWYQQSLDQGLQFLIQYYNGEERAKGNILERFSAQQFPDLHSELNLSSLELGDSALYFCASSVGSERFFGPGTRLTVL.